The 25 T cell receptor beta chains in this list originate from one sample, sequenced in a study of T-cell memory formation after mild COVID-19. MiXCR was run by TCRdb on the 5' RACE reads, yielding one entry per CDR3 protein. The data hold 350,000 to 500,000 distinct CDR3 sequences, with 23% observed a single time. Sequencing was carried out using PBMCs or a T cell subset sorted from them (not recorded which). The receptor source for this set is an adult woman who had mild COVID-19 (a few samples of this study predate the infection). Cell type and time point are not known.

This clonotype appeared a few times. The chain has TRBV9 and TRBJ2-1, with 7 bases matching TRBD2. With V trimmed by 0 bases and J by 5 bases, 11 bases remained unmatched. CDR3 length equals 17 residues. The germline CDR1 and CDR2 sequences are SGDLS and YYNGEE. The CDR3: CASSVATWEGSDNEQFF. The CDR3 region has the DNA TGTGCCAGCAGCGTAGCTACGTGGGAGGGTAGTGACAATGAGCAGTTCTTC.

The CDR3 here is CAIAPGPYTEAFF. CDR3 DNA: TGTGCCATCGCTCCAGGTCCGTACACTGAAGCTTTCTTT. The V call is TRBV10-3, the J call TRBJ1-1; D is unclear. CDR1 and CDR2 (germline): ENHRY, SYGVKD. The germline V and J ends were trimmed by 8 bases and 3 bases, with 13 bases remaining between them. The CDR3 length is 13 residues.

J is TRBJ2-3 and V is TRBV7-8; D assignment may be TRBD1 or TRBD2 (7 bases each). From germline, CDR1 is SGHVS and CDR2 FQNEAQ. With 5 bases removed from V and 1 base from J, the gap between germline ends came to 19 bases. CDR3 length: 17 amino acids. DNA of the CDR3: TGTGCCAGCAGCCCGCAGGGGGGGGAGCTCCGCACAGATACGCAGTATTTT. The encoded protein is CASSPQGGELRTDTQYF.

This clonotype was counted many times. This sequence joins TRBV28 and TRBJ1-4, with D uncertain. V lost 5 bases and J lost 0, with 10 bases in between. The CDR3 has 15 amino acids. The germline gives CDR1 MDHEN, CDR2 SYDVKM. The CDR3 sequence is CASSPRHPTNEKLFF. In DNA, the CDR3 is TGTGCCAGCAGTCCCAGACACCCAACTAATGAAAAACTGTTTTTT.

The chain uses TRBV6-2 or TRBV6-3 and TRBJ2-2; D perhaps matches TRBD2 (5 bases). V was trimmed by 6 bases and J by 4 bases, leaving 6 bases between them. The germline gives CDR1 MNHEY, CDR2 SVGEGT. The CDR3 runs to 12 residues. The CDR3 nucleotides read TGTGCCAGCAGGAGGGTCACCGGGGAGCTGTTTTTT. This translates into CASRRVTGELFF.

The gene calls are TRBV20-1 and TRBJ2-4, with 7 bases matching TRBD1. V shed 0 bases and J 7 bases; nucleotides not matched to a gene: 0. Germline V gene sequence: CDR1 DFQATT, CDR2 SNEGSKA (reference sequence). The CDR3 runs 12 residues. The CDR3 loop reads CSARDRGNIQYF. The CDR3 DNA is TGCAGTGCTAGAGACAGGGGGAACATTCAGTACTTC.

This clonotype appeared many times. The V and J genes are TRBV20-1 and TRBJ2-1, with 8 bases lining up with TRBD2. With 2 bases clipped from V and 8 bases from J, the junction kept 11 bases outside the gene matches. This CDR3 contains 15 residues. The V gene's germline CDR1 is DFQATT and CDR2 SNEGSKA (reference sequence). The CDR3 DNA is TGCAGTGCTAGATCAAGGCGGACTAGCACATATGAGCAGTTCTTC. Protein sequence: CSARSRRTSTYEQFF.

This clonotype was counted between two and nine times. The rearrangement uses TRBV12-3 or TRBV12-4 and TRBJ2-2; 7 bases line up with TRBD1. This CDR3 spans 15 amino acids. The V segment lost 5 bases and the J segment 3 bases; nucleotides outside the gene matches: 6. CDR3 nucleotide sequence: TGTGCCAGCAGTCACCGCCAGGGGGACACCGGGGAGCTGTTTTTT. Its translation: CASSHRQGDTGELFF.

The chain employs TRBV29-1 and TRBJ2-1, with 11 bases identical to TRBD2. V was pared by 3 bases and J by 1 base, with 14 bases of the junction left unmatched. Germline loops: CDR1 SQVTM, CDR2 ANQGSEA. This CDR3 is built from 19 residues. In DNA, the CDR3 is TGCAGCGTTGACTTACTAGCGGGAGAGGGTAGAAGGTCCTACAATGAGCAGTTCTTC. This codes for CSVDLLAGEGRRSYNEQFF.

The chain couples TRBV29-1 to TRBJ2-7; D might be TRBD2 (5 bases). CDR3 length equals 18 residues. Germline assignment: CDR1 SQVTM and CDR2 ANQGSEA. V was pared by 6 bases and J by 2 bases, with 29 bases between. CDR3 nucleotides: TGCAGCGTGACGCCGCTCCTGTCGCGTCATCGGGGAACCTACGAGCAGTACTTC. Protein: CSVTPLLSRHRGTYEQYF.

This clonotype was detected a few times. This chain uses TRBV7-9 with TRBJ2-7; the D is unclear. Germline V gene lookup returns CDR1 SEHNR and CDR2 FQNEAQ (reference sequence). V shed 5 bases and J shed 2 bases, with 10 bases lying between them. The length of the CDR3 is 13 residues. DNA of the CDR3: TGTGCCAGCAGCCCCAGACAACCCTACGAGCAGTACTTC. Its translation: CASSPRQPYEQYF.

This chain joins TRBV6-6 and TRBJ1-2; D unresolved. Germline loops: CDR1 MNHNY, CDR2 SVGAGI (reference sequence). V lost 5 bases and J lost 0, with 4 bases in between. The CDR3 spans 12 residues. The CDR3 DNA sequence: TGTGCCAGCAGTGCTACTAACTATGGCTACACCTTC. It encodes CASSATNYGYTF.

The table lists this clonotype with a few counts. The chain uses TRBV6-5 and TRBJ2-5; 8 bases match TRBD2. CDR1 MNHEY and CDR2 SVGAGI come from the germline V gene. CDR3 length equals 14 residues. The V gene end was trimmed by 6 bases and the J gene end by 4 bases; junction bases not matched to a gene: 7. The chain's CDR3 is CASSPGGGLETQYF. The CDR3 DNA sequence: TGTGCCAGCAGCCCCGGGGGGGGCTTAGAGACCCAGTACTTC.

The J gene is TRBJ1-6, the V gene TRBV5-6; TRBD1 is a possible D gene (5 bases). Trimming left V 1 base short and J 9 bases short, with 11 bases between. CDR1 SGHDT and CDR2 YYEEEE come from the germline V gene. This CDR3 region has 14 residues. CDR3 region: CASSLRRVGSPLHF. CDR3 nucleotide sequence: TGTGCCAGCAGCTTGCGCAGGGTCGGTTCACCCCTCCACTTT.

The chain is built from TRBV6-5 and TRBJ2-2, with D unresolved. Trimming pared 2 bases from V and 7 bases from J, leaving 17 bases between. The CDR3 has 16 amino acids. Germline-derived CDR1 and CDR2 are MNHEY and SVGAGI. CDR3 protein: CASSYGSRALGGELFF. CDR3 bases: TGTGCCAGCAGTTACGGAAGCCGAGCATTAGGCGGGGAGCTGTTTTTT.

To note about this clonotype: Mismatch with germline at one junction end may stem from a read error. The chain couples TRBV11-2 to TRBJ2-7; the D gene is possibly TRBD1 (6 bases). The germline CDR1 and CDR2 sequences are SGHAT and FQNNGV. The length of the CDR3 is 14 residues. CDR3 region: CASSLDSDYGTPFF. Here the CDR3 DNA reads TGTGCCAGCAGCTTAGATTCAGATTACGGGACACCTTTTTTC.

V is TRBV28 and J is TRBJ1-2; the match to TRBD1 covers 8 bases. From germline, CDR1 is MDHEN and CDR2 SYDVKM. Trimming cost V 5 bases and J 4 bases; bases outside gene matches: 6. This CDR3 is 14 amino acids long. In DNA form, the CDR3 reads TGTGCCAGCAGTCCATACAGGGGGGCCTATGGCTACACCTTC. Amino acids: CASSPYRGAYGYTF.

The V gene is TRBV7-8, the J gene TRBJ2-5; D possibly corresponds to TRBD2 (7 bases). Germline CDR1 reads SGHVS; CDR2 reads FQNEAQ. V was trimmed by 0 bases and J by 5 bases, leaving 16 bases between them. The CDR3 contains 16 residues. Here the CDR3 reads CASSLAGGPLSETQYF. Written as DNA, the CDR3 is TGTGCCAGCAGCTTAGCGGGGGGGCCGTTATCGGAGACCCAGTACTTC.

This clonotype was recorded at least ten times. The chain has TRBV6-2 or TRBV6-3 and TRBJ2-5, with D possibly being TRBD1 or TRBD2 (5 bases each). CDR3 size: 13 residues. Deletions cut 10 bases from V and 3 bases from J, with 15 bases between. From germline, CDR1 is MNHEY and CDR2 SVGEGT. The CDR3 sequence: CATGVKTEETQYF. In DNA, the CDR3 is TGTGCCACCGGGGTGAAGACAGAAGAGACCCAGTACTTC.

V is TRBV12-5 and J is TRBJ1-2; D is possibly TRBD1 (5 bases). This CDR3 is 13 amino acids long. V lost 7 bases and J 4 bases, leaving 13 bases between the germline ends. Germline V gene sequence: CDR1 LGHNT, CDR2 FRNRAP. The CDR3 nucleotides read TGTGCTAGTGCCTTAACAGGAACCTATGGCTACACCTTC. Its translation is CASALTGTYGYTF. The whole variable domain, filled in from reference TRBV12-5 and TRBJ1-2, reads DARVTQTPRHKVTEMGQEVTMRCQPILGHNTVFWYRQTMMQGLELLAYFRNRAPLDDSGMPKDRFSAEMPDATLATLKIQPSEPRDSAVYFCASALTGTYGYTFGSGTRLTVV.

This clonotype has more than one count but fewer than ten. The chain carries TRBV7-2 and TRBJ1-1; no clear D. The CDR3 totals 13 residues. Trimming stripped 3 bases from V and 3 bases from J, with 8 bases between. CDR1 is SGHTA and CDR2 is FQGNSA in the germline V gene. The CDR3 region is CASSFSLDTEAFF. The CDR3 region has the DNA TGTGCCAGCAGCTTCAGCTTGGACACTGAAGCTTTCTTT.

The genes are TRBV15 and TRBJ2-7, with D possibly TRBD1 on 6 matching bases. This CDR3 region has 14 residues. Between the trimmed V and J ends, which lost 0 bases and 5 bases, there was a span of 11 bases. In germline, CDR1 is LNHNV, CDR2 YYDKDF (reference sequence). The CDR3 protein is CATSRDRGDNEQYF. CDR3 DNA: TGTGCCACCAGCAGAGACAGGGGTGACAACGAGCAGTACTTC.

This clonotype was counted a few times. This chain uses TRBV7-9 with TRBJ2-2, with D perhaps assigned TRBD1 or TRBD2 (5 bases each). The CDR3 runs to 18 residues. Per the germline V gene, CDR1 is SEHNR and CDR2 is FQNEAQ (reference sequence). Trimming shortened V by 6 bases and J by 1 base, and 21 bases separated the two germline ends. CDR3 amino acids: CASRSKGWSGKNTGELFF. CDR3 sequence (DNA): TGTGCCAGCAGATCAAAGGGGTGGTCGGGGAAGAACACCGGGGAGCTGTTTTTT.

The chain links TRBV12-3 or TRBV12-4 to TRBJ1-1, with a tentative D call TRBD1 (5 bases). There are 13 residues in the CDR3. V lost 7 bases, J lost 0 bases, and 9 bases lay in between. CDR3: CASIATVNTEAFF. CDR3 bases: TGTGCCAGCATCGCGACAGTGAACACTGAAGCTTTCTTT.

A few counts support this clonotype. The chain recombines TRBV15 with TRBJ2-1; D may be TRBD1 (6 bases). The CDR3 is made up of 19 amino acids. V lost 1 base and J lost 7, with 26 bases in between. In germline, CDR1 is LNHNV, CDR2 YYDKDF (reference sequence). The CDR3 spells CATSRARWDTFGGQNEQFF. CDR3 nucleotide sequence: TGTGCCACCAGCAGAGCGCGATGGGACACCTTCGGCGGACAAAATGAGCAGTTCTTC.